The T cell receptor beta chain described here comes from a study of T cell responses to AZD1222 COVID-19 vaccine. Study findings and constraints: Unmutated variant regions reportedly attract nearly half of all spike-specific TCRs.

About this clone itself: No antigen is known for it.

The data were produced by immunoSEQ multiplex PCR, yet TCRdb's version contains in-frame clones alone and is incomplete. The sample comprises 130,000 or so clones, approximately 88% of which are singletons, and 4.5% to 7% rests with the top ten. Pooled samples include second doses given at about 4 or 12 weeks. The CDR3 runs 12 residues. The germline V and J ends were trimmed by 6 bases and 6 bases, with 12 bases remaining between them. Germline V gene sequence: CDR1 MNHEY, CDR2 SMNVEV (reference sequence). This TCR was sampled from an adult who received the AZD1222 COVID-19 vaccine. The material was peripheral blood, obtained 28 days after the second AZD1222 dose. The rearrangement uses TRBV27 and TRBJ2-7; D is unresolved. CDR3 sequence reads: CASSPPGREQYF. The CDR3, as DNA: TGTGCCAGCAGCCCCCCAGGACGCGAGCAGTACTTC.